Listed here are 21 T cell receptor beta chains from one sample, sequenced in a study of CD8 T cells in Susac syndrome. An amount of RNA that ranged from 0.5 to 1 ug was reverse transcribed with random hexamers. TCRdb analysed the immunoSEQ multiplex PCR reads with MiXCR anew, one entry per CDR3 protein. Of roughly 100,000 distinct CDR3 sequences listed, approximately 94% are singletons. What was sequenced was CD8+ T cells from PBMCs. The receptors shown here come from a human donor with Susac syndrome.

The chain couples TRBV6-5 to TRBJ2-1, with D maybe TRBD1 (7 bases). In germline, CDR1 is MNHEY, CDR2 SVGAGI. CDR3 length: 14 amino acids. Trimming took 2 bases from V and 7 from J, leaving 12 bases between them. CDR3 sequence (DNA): TGTGCCAGCAGTTACGGGGCGGGACAGAATGAGCAGTTCTTC. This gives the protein CASSYGAGQNEQFF.

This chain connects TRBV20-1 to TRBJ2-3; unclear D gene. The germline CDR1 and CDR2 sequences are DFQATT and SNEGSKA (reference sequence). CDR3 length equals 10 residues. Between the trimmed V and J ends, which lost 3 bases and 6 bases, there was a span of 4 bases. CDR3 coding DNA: TGCAGTGCTAGTTCGGATACGCAGTATTTT. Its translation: CSASSDTQYF.

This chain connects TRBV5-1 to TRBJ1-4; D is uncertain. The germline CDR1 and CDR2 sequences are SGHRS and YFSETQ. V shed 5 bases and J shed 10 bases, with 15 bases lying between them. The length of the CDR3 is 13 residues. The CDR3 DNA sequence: TGCGCCAGCAGACCCGAGATGGGCGGAAAACTGTTTTTT. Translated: CASRPEMGGKLFF.

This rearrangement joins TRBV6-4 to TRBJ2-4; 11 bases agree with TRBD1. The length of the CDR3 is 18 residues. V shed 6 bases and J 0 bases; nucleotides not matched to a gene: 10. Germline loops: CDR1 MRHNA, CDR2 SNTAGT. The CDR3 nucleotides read TGTGCCAGCAGAAGGGACAGGGGGAACGATCTAGCCAAAAACATTCAGTACTTC. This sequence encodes CASRRDRGNDLAKNIQYF.

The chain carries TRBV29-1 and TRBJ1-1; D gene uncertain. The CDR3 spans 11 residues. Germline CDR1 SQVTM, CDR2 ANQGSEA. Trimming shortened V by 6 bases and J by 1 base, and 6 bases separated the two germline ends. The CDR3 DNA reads TGCAGCGTGCCGGGGAACACTGAAGCTTTCTTT. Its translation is CSVPGNTEAFF.

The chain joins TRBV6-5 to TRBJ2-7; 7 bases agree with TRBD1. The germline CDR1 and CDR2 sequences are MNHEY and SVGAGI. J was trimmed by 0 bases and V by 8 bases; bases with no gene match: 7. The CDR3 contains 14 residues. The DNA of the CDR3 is TGTGCCAGCTTCAGTGGGACAGCCTCCTACGAGCAGTACTTC. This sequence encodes CASFSGTASYEQYF.

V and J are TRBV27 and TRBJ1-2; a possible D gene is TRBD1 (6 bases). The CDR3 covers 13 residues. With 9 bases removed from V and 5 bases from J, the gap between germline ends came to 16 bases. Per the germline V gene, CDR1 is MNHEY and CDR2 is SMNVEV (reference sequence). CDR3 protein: CASWRGNGYGYTF. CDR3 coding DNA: TGTGCCAGTTGGAGGGGGAACGGGTATGGCTACACCTTC.

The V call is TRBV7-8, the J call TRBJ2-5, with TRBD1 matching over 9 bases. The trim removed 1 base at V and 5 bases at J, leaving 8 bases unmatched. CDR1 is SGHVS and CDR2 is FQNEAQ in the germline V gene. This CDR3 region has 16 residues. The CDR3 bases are TGTGCCAGCAGCTTAGATCTGACAGGGGGTTGGGAGACCCAGTACTTC. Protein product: CASSLDLTGGWETQYF.

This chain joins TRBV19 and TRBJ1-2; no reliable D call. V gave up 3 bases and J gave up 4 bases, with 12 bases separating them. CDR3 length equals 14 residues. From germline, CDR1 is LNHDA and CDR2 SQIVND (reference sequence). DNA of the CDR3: TGTGCCAGTAGTATTACGACAAACTTCTATGGCTACACCTTC. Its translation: CASSITTNFYGYTF.

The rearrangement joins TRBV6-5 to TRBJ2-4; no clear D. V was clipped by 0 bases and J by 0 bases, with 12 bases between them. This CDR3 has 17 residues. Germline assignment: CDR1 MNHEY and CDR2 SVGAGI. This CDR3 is CASSYSGSTLAKNIQYF. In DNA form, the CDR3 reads TGTGCCAGCAGTTACTCTGGCAGCACGCTAGCCAAAAACATTCAGTACTTC.

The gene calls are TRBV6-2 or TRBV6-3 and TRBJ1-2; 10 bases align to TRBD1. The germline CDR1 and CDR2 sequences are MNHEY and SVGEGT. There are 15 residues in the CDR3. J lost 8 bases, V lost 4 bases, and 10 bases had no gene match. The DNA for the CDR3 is TGTGCCAGCAGTTCCCGCGACAGGGGGCCGTCGGGCTACACCTTC. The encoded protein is CASSSRDRGPSGYTF.

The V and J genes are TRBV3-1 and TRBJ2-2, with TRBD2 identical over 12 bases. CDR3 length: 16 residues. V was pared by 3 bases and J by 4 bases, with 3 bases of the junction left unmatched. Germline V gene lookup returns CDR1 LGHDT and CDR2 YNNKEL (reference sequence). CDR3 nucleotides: TGTGCCAGCAGCCACGGGACTAGCGGGTTCACCGGGGAGCTGTTTTTT. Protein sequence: CASSHGTSGFTGELFF. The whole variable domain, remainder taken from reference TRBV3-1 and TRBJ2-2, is DTAVSQTPKYLVTQMGNDKSIKCEQNLGHDTMYWYKQDSKKFLKIMFSYNNKELIINETVPNRFSPKSPDKAHLNLHINSLELGDSAVYFCASSHGTSGFTGELFFGEGSRLTVL.

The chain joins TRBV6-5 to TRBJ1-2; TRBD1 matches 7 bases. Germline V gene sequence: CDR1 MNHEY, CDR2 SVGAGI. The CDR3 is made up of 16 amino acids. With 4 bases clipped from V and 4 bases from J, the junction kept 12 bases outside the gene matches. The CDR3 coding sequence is TGTGCCAGCAGTTTAGATCGACAGGGCTTTGGCTATGGCTACACCTTC. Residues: CASSLDRQGFGYGYTF.

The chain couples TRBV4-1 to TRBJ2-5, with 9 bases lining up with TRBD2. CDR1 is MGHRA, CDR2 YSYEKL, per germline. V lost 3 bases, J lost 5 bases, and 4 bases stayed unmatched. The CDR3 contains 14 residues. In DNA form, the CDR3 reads TGCGCCAGCAGCCATGTTAGCGGGGGTGAGACCCAGTACTTC. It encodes CASSHVSGGETQYF.

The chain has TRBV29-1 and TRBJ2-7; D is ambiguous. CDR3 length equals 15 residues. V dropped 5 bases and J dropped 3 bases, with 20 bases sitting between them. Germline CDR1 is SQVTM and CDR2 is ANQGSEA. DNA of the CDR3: TGCAGCGTTCCCTCTCGAGCCAGACAAGTCTACGAGCAGTACTTC. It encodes CSVPSRARQVYEQYF.

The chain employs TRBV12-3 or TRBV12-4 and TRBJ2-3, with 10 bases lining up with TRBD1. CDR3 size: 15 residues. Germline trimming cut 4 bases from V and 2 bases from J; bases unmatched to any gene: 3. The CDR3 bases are TGTGCCAGCAGTTGGGACAGGGGACACACAGATACGCAGTATTTT. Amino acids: CASSWDRGHTDTQYF.

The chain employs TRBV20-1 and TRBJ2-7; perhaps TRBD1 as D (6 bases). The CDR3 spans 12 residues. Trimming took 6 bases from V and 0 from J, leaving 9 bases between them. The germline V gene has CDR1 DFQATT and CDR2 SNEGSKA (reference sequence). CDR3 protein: CSARGSSYEQYF. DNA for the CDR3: TGCAGTGCGAGGGGGAGCTCCTACGAGCAGTACTTC.

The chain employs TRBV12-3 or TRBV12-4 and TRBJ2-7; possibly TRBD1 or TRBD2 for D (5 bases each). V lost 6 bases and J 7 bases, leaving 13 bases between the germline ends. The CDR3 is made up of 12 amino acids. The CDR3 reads CASSWDLREQYF. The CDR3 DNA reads TGTGCCAGCAGCTGGGACCTGCGGGAGCAGTACTTC.

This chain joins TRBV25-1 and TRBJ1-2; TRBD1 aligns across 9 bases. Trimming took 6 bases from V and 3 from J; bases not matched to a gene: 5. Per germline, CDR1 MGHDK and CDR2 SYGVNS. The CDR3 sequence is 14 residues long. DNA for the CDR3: TGTGCCAGCAGGGGGACAGGGTGGGACTATGGCTACACCTTC. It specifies CASRGTGWDYGYTF.

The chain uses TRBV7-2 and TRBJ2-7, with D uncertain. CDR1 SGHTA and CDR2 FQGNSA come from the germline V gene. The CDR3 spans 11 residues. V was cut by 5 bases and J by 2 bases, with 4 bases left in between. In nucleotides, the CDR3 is TGTGCCAGCAGCCGGGCCTACGAGCAGTACTTC. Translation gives CASSRAYEQYF.

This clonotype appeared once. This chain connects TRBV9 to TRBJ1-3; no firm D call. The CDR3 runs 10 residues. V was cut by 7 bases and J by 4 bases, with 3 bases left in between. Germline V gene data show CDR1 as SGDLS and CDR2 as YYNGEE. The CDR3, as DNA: TGTGCCAGCGCCGGAAACACCATATATTTT. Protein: CASAGNTIYF.